Shown below are 21 T cell receptor beta chains from a single sample sequenced in a study of T cell changes during pregnancy in multiple sclerosis. Only in-frame clones appear in the TCRdb table, and some are missing; sequencing was by immunoSEQ multiplex PCR. The table lists 90,000 to 100,000 clones, 92% of them singletons. Sequenced here: peripheral blood, sampled after pregnancy. The origin of the receptors is a female donor in good health, enrolled as a control in a pregnancy study.

J is TRBJ1-1 and V is TRBV6-1; D is possibly TRBD1 (6 bases). Germline V gives CDR1 MNHNS, CDR2 SASEGT. The V gene lost 4 bases and the J gene lost 0 bases, with 9 bases spanning the gap. The CDR3 spans 14 residues. CDR3: CASSAQGMNTEAFF. The CDR3 DNA sequence: TGTGCCAGCAGTGCACAGGGAATGAACACTGAAGCTTTCTTT.

V gene TRBV13 combines with J gene TRBJ2-2, with a possible D match to TRBD2 (6 bases). This CDR3 has 16 amino acids. Trimming took 3 bases from V and 7 from J, leaving 18 bases between them. The germline V gene has CDR1 PRHDT and CDR2 FYEKMQ (reference sequence). The CDR3, as DNA: TGTGCCAGCAGCTTTCGACGGGGGACCCCCAACGGGGAGCTGTTTTTT. It is translated as CASSFRRGTPNGELFF.

V gene TRBV19 combines with J gene TRBJ2-1; 12 nucleotides align to TRBD1. Trimming took 5 bases from V and 10 from J; bases not matched to a gene: 12. Per germline, CDR1 LNHDA and CDR2 SQIVND (reference sequence). This CDR3 is built from 16 residues. Written as DNA, the CDR3 is TGTGCCAGTAGTGCATCCGGGACAGGGGGCCGTCGCGAGCAGTTCTTC. Its translation is CASSASGTGGRREQFF.

The chain is built from TRBV2 and TRBJ2-1, with 7 bases that match TRBD1. This CDR3 has 11 residues. Losses at the gene ends were 9 bases for V and 8 bases for J; bases not matched to a gene: 4. CDR1 and CDR2 from the germline V gene are SNHLY and FYNNEI. This CDR3 reads CASTGVHEQFF. The DNA for the CDR3 is TGTGCCAGTACAGGGGTCCATGAGCAGTTCTTC.

This clone was seen more than once but under ten times. This chain joins TRBV6-1 and TRBJ1-3; D remains ambiguous. V lost 3 bases and J 4 bases, leaving 13 bases between the germline ends. Germline CDR1 and CDR2: MNHNS and SASEGT. The CDR3 is 15 amino acids. CDR3 region: CASSESGALGNTIYF. The CDR3 DNA reads as TGTGCCAGCAGTGAGTCGGGAGCTCTGGGAAACACCATATATTTT.

About this clone itself: The sample has other DNA sequences that encode this CDR3 too. V gene TRBV9 combines with J gene TRBJ1-6, with D hard to call. The CDR3 is 17 amino acids. The germline gives CDR1 SGDLS, CDR2 YYNGEE. Trimming took off 0 bases at V and 0 bases at J, with 10 bases between the two ends. The CDR3 here is CASSVGPGSSYNSPLHF. CDR3 bases: TGTGCCAGCAGCGTAGGTCCCGGGAGCTCCTATAATTCACCCCTCCACTTT.

The gene calls are TRBV2 and TRBJ1-4; a possible D gene is TRBD1 (6 bases). The CDR3 extends over 15 amino acids. The V gene's germline CDR1 is SNHLY and CDR2 FYNNEI. V lost 4 bases and J 7 bases, leaving 16 bases between the germline ends. The CDR3 region has the DNA TGTGCCAGCAGTGTGGCCAGGGGATCAGTTGAAAAACTGTTTTTT. Protein sequence: CASSVARGSVEKLFF.

This clone was observed a single time. V gene TRBV7-9 combines with J gene TRBJ2-3, with TRBD1 as a possible D gene (6 bases). The CDR3 contains 17 residues. Trimming removed 5 bases from V and 4 bases from J, with 22 bases in between. Germline-derived CDR1 and CDR2 are SEHNR and FQNEAQ (reference sequence). The CDR3 protein is CASSPPTGTQRPDTQYF. The CDR3 DNA reads TGTGCCAGCAGCCCACCAACCGGGACACAAAGACCAGATACGCAGTATTTT.

The V and J genes are TRBV19 and TRBJ2-7, with D perhaps TRBD1 (6 bases). This CDR3 is built from 14 residues. Trimming removed 3 bases from V and 6 bases from J, with 15 bases in between. Germline CDR1 reads LNHDA; CDR2 reads SQIVND (reference sequence). CDR3 nucleotides: TGTGCCAGTAGTATGAAACAGGGTAACGGCGAGCAGTACTTC. Translating gives CASSMKQGNGEQYF.

CDR3 loop: CASSLSGAFGELFF. In DNA form, the CDR3 reads TGTGCCAGCAGCTTATCAGGGGCCTTCGGGGAGCTGTTTTTT. The chain combines TRBV11-2 with TRBJ2-2, with D possibly being TRBD1 (6 bases). The CDR3 has 14 residues. Trimming removed 2 bases at V and 7 bases at J, with 11 bases between. From germline, CDR1 is SGHAT and CDR2 FQNNGV. Combining the CDR3 with reference TRBV11-2 and TRBJ2-2 gives the whole variable domain EAGVAQSPRYKIIEKRQSVAFWCNPISGHATLYWYQQILGQGPKLLIQFQNNGVVDDSQLPKDRFSAERLKGVDSTLKIQPAKLEDSAVYLCASSLSGAFGELFFGEGSRLTVL.

The chain links TRBV5-1 to TRBJ2-3, with 12 bases aligning to TRBD2. The CDR3 runs 16 residues. V was clipped by 4 bases and J by 5 bases; unmatched bases: 8. Germline CDR1 SGHRS, CDR2 YFSETQ. Written as DNA, the CDR3 is TGCGCCAGCAGCCCAATCCCGGGACTAGCGGGAGATACGCAGTATTTT. Its translation: CASSPIPGLAGDTQYF. The whole variable domain, remainder taken from reference TRBV5-1 and TRBJ2-3, is KAGVTQTPRYLIKTRGQQVTLSCSPISGHRSVSWYQQTPGQGLQFLFEYFSETQRNKGNFPGRFSGRQFSNSRSEMNVSTLELGDSALYLCASSPIPGLAGDTQYFGPGTRLTVL.

The V and J genes are TRBV10-3 and TRBJ2-1; D is perhaps TRBD2 (6 bases). The CDR3 runs to 14 residues. The germline V gene encodes CDR1 ENHRY and CDR2 SYGVKD. V was shortened by 4 bases and J by 8 bases, with 15 bases between the two germline ends. The CDR3 DNA follows: TGTGCCATCAGTGCCGGACGGGAGCACTATGAGCAGTTCTTC. It is translated as CAISAGREHYEQFF.

This clone was observed once. This chain connects TRBV7-8 to TRBJ2-1; TRBD2 is a possible D gene (6 bases). Deletions cut 3 bases from V and 6 bases from J, with 12 bases between. The CDR3 runs 14 residues. CDR1 is SGHVS, CDR2 FQNEAQ, per germline. CDR3 bases: TGTGCCAGCAGCTTGGAGGGCCGGGTCAATGAGCAGTTCTTC. Residues: CASSLEGRVNEQFF.

The CDR3 loop reads CASRGWPQDNSPLHF. The CDR3 coding sequence is TGTGCCAGCAGAGGTTGGCCCCAGGATAATTCACCCCTCCACTTT. The chain recombines TRBV28 with TRBJ1-6; D unresolved. Between the trimmed V and J ends, which lost 6 bases and 5 bases, there was a span of 14 bases. Germline CDR1 and CDR2: MDHEN and SYDVKM. The CDR3 loop spans 15 amino acids. The full variable domain, its missing parts supplied by reference TRBV28 and TRBJ1-6, is DVKVTQSSRYLVKRTGEKVFLECVQDMDHENMFWYRQDPGLGLRLIYFSYDVKMKEKGDIPEGYSVSREKKERFSLILESASTNQTSMYLCASRGWPQDNSPLHFGNGTRLTVT.

The chain combines TRBV6-1 with TRBJ2-1, with 9 nucleotides matching TRBD2. Germline V gene lookup returns CDR1 MNHNS and CDR2 SASEGT. This CDR3 comprises 16 residues. V lost 4 bases and J lost 0; bases outside the gene matches: 4. Here the CDR3 reads CASSGSGGRSYNEQFF. CDR3 DNA sequence: TGTGCCAGCAGTGGCAGCGGGGGGCGCTCCTACAATGAGCAGTTCTTC.

This clone was observed a single time. This rearrangement joins TRBV28 to TRBJ2-7; the match to TRBD1 covers 9 bases. The CDR3 has 15 residues. V dropped 4 bases and J dropped 2; count of bases not matched to a gene: 6. Germline CDR1 is MDHEN and CDR2 is SYDVKM. The CDR3 DNA sequence: TGTGCCAGCAGTTCCACAGGGGGCGCAACCTACGAGCAGTACTTC. It specifies CASSSTGGATYEQYF.

V is TRBV2 and J is TRBJ2-5; TRBD2 matches at 7 bases. The CDR3 has 15 amino acids. The germline CDR1 and CDR2 sequences are SNHLY and FYNNEI. V gave up 11 bases and J gave up 0 bases; unmatched junction bases: 12. This CDR3 is CAFLDPRGNQETQYF. CDR3 DNA sequence: TGTGCCTTCCTCGACCCGCGGGGGAACCAAGAGACCCAGTACTTC.

V gene TRBV11-2 combines with J gene TRBJ2-5, with 8 bases lining up with TRBD1. The CDR3 is 16 amino acids. V was pared by 4 bases and J by 4 bases, with 11 bases of the junction left unmatched. Germline assignment: CDR1 SGHAT and CDR2 FQNNGV. The CDR3 sequence: CASSWTPPDRGETQYF. DNA of the CDR3: TGTGCCAGCAGCTGGACCCCCCCCGACAGGGGAGAGACCCAGTACTTC. Together with reference TRBV11-2 and TRBJ2-5, the CDR3 gives the full variable domain: EAGVAQSPRYKIIEKRQSVAFWCNPISGHATLYWYQQILGQGPKLLIQFQNNGVVDDSQLPKDRFSAERLKGVDSTLKIQPAKLEDSAVYLCASSWTPPDRGETQYFGPGTRLLVL.

The genes are TRBV9 and TRBJ2-1; tentatively, D is TRBD2 (5 bases). The CDR3 is made up of 16 amino acids. Germline V gene data show CDR1 as SGDLS and CDR2 as YYNGEE. V was clipped by 2 bases and J by 0 bases, with 12 bases between them. CDR3 in amino acids: CASSVSGGLSYNEQFF. CDR3 sequence (DNA): TGTGCCAGCAGCGTGTCGGGCGGACTCTCCTACAATGAGCAGTTCTTC.

This clone was counted once. V gene TRBV28 combines with J gene TRBJ1-1; TRBD1 might be the D (6 bases). Trimming stripped 7 bases from V and 2 bases from J, with 20 bases between. Germline-derived CDR1 and CDR2 are MDHEN and SYDVKM. This CDR3 spans 16 amino acids. The CDR3 sequence: CASITNPGVDNTEAFF. CDR3 sequence (DNA): TGTGCCAGCATTACTAACCCAGGGGTCGACAACACTGAAGCTTTCTTT.

The rearrangement joins TRBV10-1 to TRBJ2-3; a weak D match, TRBD2 (6 bases). V lost 5 bases and J 4 bases, leaving 10 bases between the germline ends. Germline V gene sequence: CDR1 WNHNN, CDR2 SYGVQD (reference sequence). CDR3 size: 13 residues. The CDR3 bases are TGCGCCAGCAGTCCGGGAGACTCAGATACGCAGTATTTT. Amino acid sequence: CASSPGDSDTQYF.